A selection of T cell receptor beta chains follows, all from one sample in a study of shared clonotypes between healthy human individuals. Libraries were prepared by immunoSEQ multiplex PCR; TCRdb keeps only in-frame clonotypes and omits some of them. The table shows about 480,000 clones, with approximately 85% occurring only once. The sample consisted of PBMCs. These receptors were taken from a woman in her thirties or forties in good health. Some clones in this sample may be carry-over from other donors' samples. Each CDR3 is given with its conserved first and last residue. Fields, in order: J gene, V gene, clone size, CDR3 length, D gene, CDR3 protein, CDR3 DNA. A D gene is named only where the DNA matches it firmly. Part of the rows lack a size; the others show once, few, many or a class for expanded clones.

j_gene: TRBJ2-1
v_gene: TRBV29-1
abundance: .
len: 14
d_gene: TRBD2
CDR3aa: CSVVGGRRGNEQFF
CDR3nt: TGCAGCGTTGTAGGCGGGAGGAGAGGCAATGAGCAGTTCTTC

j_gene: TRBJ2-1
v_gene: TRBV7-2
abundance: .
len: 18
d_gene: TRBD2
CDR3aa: CASSLSGTSGSSYNEQFF
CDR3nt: TGTGCCAGCAGCTTATCTGGGACTAGCGGGAGTTCCTACAATGAGCAGTTCTTC

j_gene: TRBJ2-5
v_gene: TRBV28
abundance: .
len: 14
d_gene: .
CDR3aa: CASRKGGSIPAQYF
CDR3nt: TGTGCCAGCAGGAAAGGCGGCTCAATCCCGGCCCAGTACTTC

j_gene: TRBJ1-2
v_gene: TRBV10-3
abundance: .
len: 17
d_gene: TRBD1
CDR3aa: CAISEGTGGLEIYGYTF
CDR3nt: TGTGCCATCAGTGAGGGGACAGGGGGCCTCGAAATTTATGGCTACACCTTC

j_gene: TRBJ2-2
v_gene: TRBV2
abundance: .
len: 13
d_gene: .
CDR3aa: CASRTENTGELFF
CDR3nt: TGTGCCAGTCGGACGGAGAACACCGGGGAGCTGTTTTTT

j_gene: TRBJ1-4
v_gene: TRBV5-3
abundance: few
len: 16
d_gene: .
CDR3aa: CARSLMGGNLNEKLFF
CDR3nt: TGTGCCAGAAGCCTCATGGGGGGGAACCTTAATGAAAAACTGTTTTTT

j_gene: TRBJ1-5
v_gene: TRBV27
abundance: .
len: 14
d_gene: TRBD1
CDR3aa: CASSGDRGRQPQHF
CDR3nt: TGTGCCAGCAGTGGGGACAGGGGGCGTCAGCCCCAGCATTTT

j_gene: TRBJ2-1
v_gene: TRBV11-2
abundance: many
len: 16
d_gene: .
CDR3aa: CASSSWTASSYNEQFF
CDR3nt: TGTGCCAGCAGCTCCTGGACGGCCAGCTCCTACAATGAGCAGTTCTTC

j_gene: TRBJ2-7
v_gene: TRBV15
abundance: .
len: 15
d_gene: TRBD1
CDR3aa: CATSRAGQGSYEQYF
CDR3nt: TGTGCCACCAGCAGAGCGGGACAGGGTTCCTACGAGCAGTACTTC

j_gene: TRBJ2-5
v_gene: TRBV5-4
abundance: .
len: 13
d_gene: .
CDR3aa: CASSLAWEETQYF
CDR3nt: TGTGCCAGCAGCTTGGCCTGGGAAGAGACCCAGTACTTC

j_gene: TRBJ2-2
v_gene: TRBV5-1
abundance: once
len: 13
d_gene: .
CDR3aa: CASSMGPGEELFF
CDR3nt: TGCGCCAGCAGCATGGGGCCGGGGGAGGAGCTGTTTTTT

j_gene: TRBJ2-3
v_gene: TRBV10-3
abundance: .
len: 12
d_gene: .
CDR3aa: CAISEGSYTQYF
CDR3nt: TGTGCCATCAGTGAGGGTTCTTATACGCAGTATTTT

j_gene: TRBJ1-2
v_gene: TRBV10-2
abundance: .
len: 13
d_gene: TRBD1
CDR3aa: CASRNLDRDGYTF
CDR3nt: TGCGCCAGCAGAAACCTGGACAGGGATGGCTACACCTTC

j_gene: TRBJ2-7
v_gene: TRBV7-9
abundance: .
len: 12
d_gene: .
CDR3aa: CASSADRYEQYF
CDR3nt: TGTGCCAGCAGCGCCGACAGGTACGAGCAGTACTTC

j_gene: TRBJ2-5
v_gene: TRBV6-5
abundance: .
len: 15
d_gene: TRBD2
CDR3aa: CASSYASGRVETQYF
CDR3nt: TGTGCCAGCAGTTACGCTAGCGGGAGGGTAGAGACCCAGTACTTC

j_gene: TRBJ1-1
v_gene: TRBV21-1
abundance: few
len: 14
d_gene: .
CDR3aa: CASSTSDRDTEAFF
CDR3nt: TGTGCCAGCAGCACCTCAGACAGGGACACTGAAGCTTTCTTT

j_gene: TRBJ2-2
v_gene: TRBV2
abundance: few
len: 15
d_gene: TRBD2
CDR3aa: CASSGLAGGTGELFF
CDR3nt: TGTGCCAGCAGTGGGCTAGCGGGAGGTACCGGGGAGCTGTTTTTT

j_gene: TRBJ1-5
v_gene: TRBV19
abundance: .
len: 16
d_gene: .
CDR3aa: CASSPSGGPGSQPQHF
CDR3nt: TGTGCCAGTAGTCCTAGTGGGGGTCCGGGCAGTCAGCCCCAGCATTTT

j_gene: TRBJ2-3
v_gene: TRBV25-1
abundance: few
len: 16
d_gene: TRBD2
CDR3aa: CASSEGLAISTDTQYF
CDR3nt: TGTGCCAGCAGTGAAGGACTAGCGATCAGCACAGATACGCAGTATTTT

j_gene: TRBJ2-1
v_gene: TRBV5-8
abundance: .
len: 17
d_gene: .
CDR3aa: CASSLFTTGSSYNEQFF
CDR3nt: TGTGCCAGCAGCTTGTTCACAACAGGGAGCTCCTACAATGAGCAGTTCTTC

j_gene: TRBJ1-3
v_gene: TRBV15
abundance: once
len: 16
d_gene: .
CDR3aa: CATSRDPGASGNTIYF
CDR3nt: TGTGCCACCAGCAGAGATCCGGGGGCCTCTGGAAACACCATATATTTT

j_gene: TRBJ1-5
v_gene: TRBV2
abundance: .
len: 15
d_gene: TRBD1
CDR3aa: CASSALRGPNQPQHF
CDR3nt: TGTGCCAGCAGTGCCCTCAGGGGGCCGAATCAGCCCCAGCATTTT

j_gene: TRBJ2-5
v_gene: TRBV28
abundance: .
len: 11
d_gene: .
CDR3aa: CASQIGETQYF
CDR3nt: TGTGCCAGCCAAATCGGTGAGACCCAGTACTTC

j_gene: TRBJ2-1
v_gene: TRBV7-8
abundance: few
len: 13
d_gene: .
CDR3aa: CASSATASDEQFF
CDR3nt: TGTGCCAGCAGCGCCACCGCGTCGGATGAGCAGTTCTTC

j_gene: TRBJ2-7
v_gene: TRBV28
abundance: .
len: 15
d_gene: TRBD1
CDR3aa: CASSLRTGRDYEQYF
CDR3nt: TGTGCCAGCAGTCTTCGGACAGGCCGTGACTACGAGCAGTACTTC

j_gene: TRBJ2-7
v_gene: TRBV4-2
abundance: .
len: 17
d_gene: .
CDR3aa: CASSQDVTTGVVYEQYF
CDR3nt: TGTGCCAGCAGCCAAGACGTTACCACGGGAGTTGTTTACGAGCAGTACTTC

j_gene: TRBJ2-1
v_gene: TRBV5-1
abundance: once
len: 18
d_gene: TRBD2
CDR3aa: CASSLGGTSLTTGNEQFF
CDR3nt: TGCGCCAGCAGCTTGGGTGGGACTAGTCTCACGACAGGTAATGAGCAGTTCTTC

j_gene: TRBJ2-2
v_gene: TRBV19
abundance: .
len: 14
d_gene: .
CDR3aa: CASRDIKNTGELFF
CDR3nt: TGTGCCAGCCGGGACATCAAGAACACCGGGGAGCTGTTTTTT

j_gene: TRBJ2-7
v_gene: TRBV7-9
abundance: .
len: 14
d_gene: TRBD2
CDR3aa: CASSPPGGRYEQYF
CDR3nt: TGTGCCAGCAGCCCCCCGGGGGGGCGTTACGAGCAGTACTTC

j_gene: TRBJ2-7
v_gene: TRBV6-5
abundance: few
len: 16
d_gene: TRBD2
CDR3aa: CASSYSLLAGVYEQYF
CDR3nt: TGTGCCAGCAGTTACTCCCTTCTAGCGGGAGTTTACGAGCAGTACTTC

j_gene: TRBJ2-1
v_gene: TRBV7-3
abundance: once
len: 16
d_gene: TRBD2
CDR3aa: CASSSGTATSGYEQFF
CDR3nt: TGTGCCAGCAGCTCGGGGACAGCGACTAGCGGGTATGAGCAGTTCTTC

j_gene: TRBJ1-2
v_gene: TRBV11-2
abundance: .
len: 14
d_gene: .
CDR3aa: CASSLAASNYGYTF
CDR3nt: TGTGCCAGCAGCTTAGCAGCCTCTAACTATGGCTACACCTTC

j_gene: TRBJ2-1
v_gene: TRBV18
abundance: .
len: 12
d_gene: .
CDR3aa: CASSPRVGEQFF
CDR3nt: TGTGCCAGCTCACCGCGCGTGGGTGAGCAGTTCTTC

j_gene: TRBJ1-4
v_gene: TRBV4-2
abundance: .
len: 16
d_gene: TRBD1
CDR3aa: CASSPRPQGGDEKLFF
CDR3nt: TGTGCCAGCAGCCCCAGACCGCAGGGGGGAGATGAAAAACTGTTTTTT

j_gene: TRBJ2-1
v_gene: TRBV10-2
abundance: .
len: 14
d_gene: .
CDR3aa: CASTHSSLSNEQFF
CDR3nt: TGCGCCAGCACACATTCTAGCCTCTCCAATGAGCAGTTCTTC

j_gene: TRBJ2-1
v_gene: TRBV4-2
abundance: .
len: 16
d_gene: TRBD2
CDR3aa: CASRSTSGSSYNEQFF
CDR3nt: TGTGCCAGCCGATCCACTAGCGGTTCCTCCTACAATGAGCAGTTCTTC

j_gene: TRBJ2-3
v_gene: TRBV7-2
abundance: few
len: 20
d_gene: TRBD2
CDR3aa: CASSLAPLSVRGGSTDTQYF
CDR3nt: TGTGCCAGCAGCTTAGCTCCTCTCTCCGTACGGGGAGGGAGCACAGATACGCAGTATTTT

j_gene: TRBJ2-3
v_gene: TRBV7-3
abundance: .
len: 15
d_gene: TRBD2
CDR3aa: CASSFLGLATDTQYF
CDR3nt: TGTGCCAGCAGCTTCCTGGGACTAGCAACAGATACGCAGTATTTT